This T cell receptor (beta chain) was sequenced for a study of sequential checkpoint blockade in melanoma. About the research overall: Randomization was 1:1 between first-line nivolumab→ipilimumab and ipilimumab→nivolumab. Maintenance nivolumab came after either treatment sequence.

This CDR3 region has 15 residues. CDR1 MGHRA and CDR2 YSYEKL come from the germline V gene. The protocol was immunoSEQ multiplex PCR, while the TCRdb copy is restricted to in-frame clones and leaves out a portion. The sample shows some 19,000 clones, roughly four fifths of them seen only once. Treatment noted: randomized to nivolumab then ipilimumab (arm A) or the reverse (arm B). DNA-damaging chemotherapy had not been given to any patient beforehand. From thawed PBMCs, live CD3+CD8+ cells negative for CD19 and CD56 were sorted. The source of this sequence is a human donor with melanoma. The chain joins TRBV4-1 to TRBJ2-5; D gene uncertain. The J call may be mistaken, given a closer DNA end match to TRBJ2-7. Sequenced here: CD8+ T cells sorted from blood (inferred from file names), sampled from a patient given nivolumab and ipilimumab in sequence. The CDR3: CASSQQKGVSYEQYF. In nucleotides, the CDR3 is TGCGCCAGCAGCCAACAAAAAGGAGTTTCCTACGAGCAGTACTTC.